This TCR beta chain was captured in a study of vaccination and CD4 T cells after COVID-19. Treatment: approximately 11-day PBMC culture with coronavirus spike peptide pools or control peptides (ViraFEST assay). A remark on this clonotype: Its antigen is unidentified.

Sequenced with the Oncomine TCR Beta short-read assay was DNA taken from cultured CD4+ T cells. TCRdb re-called the PCR reads through MiXCR, storing one row per CDR3 protein. This sample has around 15,000 distinct CDR3 sequences, with approximately 50% found just once. V was clipped by 7 bases and J by 5 bases, with 15 bases between them. From germline, CDR1 is DFQATT and CDR2 SNEGSKA (reference sequence). The CDR3 runs 14 residues. The receptor was derived from a human donor who had recovered from COVID-19. V and J are TRBV20-1 and TRBJ1-6, with a tentative D call TRBD1 (6 bases). The sample taken for sequencing was CD4+ T cells from blood, cultured in vitro. CDR3 coding DNA: TGCAGTGGGACTGACAGGTCGAATAATTCACCCCTCCACTTT. Its translation: CSGTDRSNNSPLHF.